The present entry profiles one T cell receptor beta chain with its context. The authors ran a second PCR of 7 to 11 cycles using a sample-barcoded 5' primer and a J-beta primer mix. Every molecule of cDNA carried a tag from a template-switch adaptor with 12 random nucleotides. MiXCR was run by TCRdb on the 5' RACE reads, yielding one entry per CDR3 protein. The table records 1.5 million to 2 million distinct CDR3 sequences, about two fifths of them present only once. The germline gives CDR1 MDHEN, CDR2 SYDVKM. After removal of 6 bases from V and 7 bases from J, the junction contained 11 bases not matched to a gene. This CDR3 is 15 amino acids long. This specimen comes from a study of blood T cells in healthy people across ages.

This TCR was recovered from a human donor in good health. The sequenced sample consisted of blood. This chain joins TRBV28 and TRBJ1-2, with 10 bases fitting TRBD1. Here the CDR3 DNA reads TGTGCCAGCAGCCCTACGACAGGGGGCTGGCGTGGCTACACCTTC. The encoded protein is CASSPTTGGWRGYTF.